This entry lists 27 T cell receptor beta chains sequenced from one sample in a study of shared clonotypes between healthy human individuals. Data came from immunoSEQ multiplex PCR; TCRdb stores just in-frame clones and leaves some out. The sample includes about 490,000 clones, 70% to 85% seen only once; the top ten take 9.5% to 15%. Sample: PBMCs. All receptors come from a woman aged 40 to 50 in good health. Some clones in this sample may be carry-over from other donors' samples.

Worth noting for this clone: Other DNA sequences in this sample translate to the same CDR3. The genes are TRBV6-5 and TRBJ1-2, with D unclear. V dropped 6 bases and J dropped 7 bases, with 15 bases sitting between them. Germline V gene lookup returns CDR1 MNHEY and CDR2 SVGAGI. The length of the CDR3 is 13 residues. In nucleotides, the CDR3 is TGTGCCAGCAGCCCCGGGCCAAGAGGTGGCTACACCTTC. Its protein product is CASSPGPRGGYTF.

The V call is TRBV6-1, the J call TRBJ1-4; D may be TRBD1 (5 bases). The V gene lost 6 bases and the J gene lost 5 bases, with 16 bases spanning the gap. Germline V gene lookup returns CDR1 MNHNS and CDR2 SASEGT. The CDR3 contains 15 residues. The DNA of the CDR3 is TGTGCCAGCAGACTGGGGCCGGGAACGAATGAAAAACTGTTTTTT. Its protein is CASRLGPGTNEKLFF.

The chain carries TRBV5-1 and TRBJ2-1; the match to TRBD1 covers 9 bases. The CDR3 is made up of 14 amino acids. From germline, CDR1 is SGHRS and CDR2 YFSETQ. Germline trimming cut 3 bases from V and 8 bases from J; bases unmatched to any gene: 6. CDR3 bases: TGCGCCAGCAGCTCCCGGACAGGGGTCGATGAGCAGTTCTTC. Its translation is CASSSRTGVDEQFF. Supplemented by reference TRBV5-1 and TRBJ2-1, the full variable domain reads KAGVTQTPRYLIKTRGQQVTLSCSPISGHRSVSWYQQTPGQGLQFLFEYFSETQRNKGNFPGRFSGRQFSNSRSEMNVSTLELGDSALYLCASSSRTGVDEQFFGPGTRLTVL.

This chain joins TRBV7-2 and TRBJ1-5; no definite D call. The CDR3 has 13 residues. Looked up from germline, CDR1 is SGHTA and CDR2 is FQGNSA. V shed 1 base and J shed 11 bases, with 12 bases lying between them. As DNA, the CDR3 is TGTGCCAGCAGCTTAGGGGGTTTTCCGTCCCAGCATTTT. Translating it yields CASSLGGFPSQHF.

This sequence joins TRBV19 and TRBJ2-7; D might be TRBD1 (6 bases). This CDR3 comprises 13 residues. V was pared by 4 bases and J by 2 bases, with 9 bases between. Germline lookup yields CDR1 LNHDA and CDR2 SQIVND (reference sequence). The CDR3 nucleotides read TGTGCCAGTAGTAAGGGGGACCCCTACGAGCAGTACTTC. Protein sequence: CASSKGDPYEQYF.

The gene calls are TRBV6-5 and TRBJ1-2; D might be TRBD1 (5 bases). Germline CDR1 MNHEY, CDR2 SVGAGI. The V gene lost 8 bases and the J gene lost 2 bases, with 15 bases spanning the gap. This CDR3 region has 14 residues. The CDR3 sequence is CASRRGVGNYGYTF. In DNA, the CDR3 is TGTGCCAGCCGCCGAGGGGTGGGGAACTATGGCTACACCTTC.

This clone was observed once. This chain joins TRBV7-6 and TRBJ2-5, with unresolved D. TRBJ2-7 matches the DNA end more closely, so the J call is doubtful. The CDR3 has 14 residues. Germline values: CDR1 SGHVS, CDR2 FNYEAQ. CDR3 sequence (DNA): TGTGCCAGCAGCTTAGAAGCTTCGAGCGACGAGCAGTACTTC. Translation gives CASSLEASSDEQYF.

The rearrangement links TRBV7-8 to TRBJ2-7; D unresolved. This CDR3 has 14 amino acids. Germline V lookup: CDR1 SGHVS, CDR2 FQNEAQ. Trimming cost V 5 bases and J 3 bases, with 14 bases left between them. CDR3 DNA: TGTGCCAGCAGCACCGCGGTGGTCGGCTACGAGCAGTACTTC. Translated, it gives CASSTAVVGYEQYF.

The chain carries TRBV10-3 and TRBJ2-3; 9 bases are a match to TRBD2. J gave up 1 base and V 3 bases, and 8 bases lay outside the gene matches. The germline gives CDR1 ENHRY, CDR2 SYGVKD. The CDR3 spans 17 residues. In nucleotides, the CDR3 is TGTGCCATCAGTGAACAGCTAGCGGGAATGGGCACAGATACGCAGTATTTT. It codes for CAISEQLAGMGTDTQYF.

The DNA for the CDR3 is TGTGCCAGCAGTTTCAGGGGAAACACCGGGGAGCTGTTTTTT. Its protein is CASSFRGNTGELFF. The V call is TRBV27, the J call TRBJ2-2; TRBD1 might be the D (6 bases). The V end lost 3 bases, the J end lost 2 bases, and 7 bases lay between the germline ends. The CDR3 contains 14 residues. Germline V gene sequence: CDR1 MNHEY, CDR2 SMNVEV (reference sequence).

This clone was counted a single time. The chain has TRBV29-1 and TRBJ2-1, with 14 bases that match TRBD2. The CDR3 length is 15 residues. J gave up 8 bases and V 4 bases, and 7 bases lay outside the gene matches. The germline V gene encodes CDR1 SQVTM and CDR2 ANQGSEA. The CDR3: CSVVGTSGSFDEQFF. Written as DNA, the CDR3 is TGCAGCGTTGTAGGGACTAGCGGGAGTTTCGATGAGCAGTTCTTC.

The chain combines TRBV7-2 with TRBJ1-2; perhaps TRBD1 as D (6 bases). The CDR3 has 14 residues. Germline values: CDR1 SGHTA, CDR2 FQGNSA. The V end lost 7 bases, the J end lost 2 bases, and 14 bases lay between the germline ends. CDR3 loop: CASTLYRANYGYTF. DNA of the CDR3: TGTGCCAGCACCCTTTACAGGGCGAACTATGGCTACACCTTC.

V and J are TRBV7-6 and TRBJ2-7, with 12 positions matching TRBD2. This CDR3 region has 15 residues. Per germline, CDR1 SGHVS and CDR2 FNYEAQ. The V segment lost 5 bases and the J segment 4 bases; nucleotides outside the gene matches: 6. CDR3 bases: TGTGCCAGCAGCCCTCTAGCGGGAGGGCCTTACGAGCAGTACTTC. It yields the protein CASSPLAGGPYEQYF.

A word on this clone: One junction end disagrees with the germline gene, perhaps due to a read error. At the DNA level, this CDR3 is encoded by other sequences in the same sample as well. V is TRBV6-5 and J is TRBJ1-1; D gene uncertain. Per germline, CDR1 MNHEY and CDR2 SVGAGI. CDR3 length equals 14 residues. Here the CDR3 reads CASSYRRGGTEAFF. CDR3 DNA: TGTGCCAGCAGTTATCGAAGAGGCGGAACTGAGGCTTTCTTT.

The chain employs TRBV7-9 and TRBJ2-1; D is ambiguous. V was shortened by 4 bases and J by 7 bases, with 20 bases between the two germline ends. Germline-derived CDR1 and CDR2 are SEHNR and FQNEAQ (reference sequence). This CDR3 spans 16 amino acids. CDR3: CASSSGPQLAVNEQFF. In DNA, the CDR3 is TGTGCCAGCAGCTCGGGCCCTCAATTGGCCGTGAATGAGCAGTTCTTC.

The chain joins TRBV2 to TRBJ1-4; 8 bases map to TRBD1. Trimming cost V 10 bases and J 8 bases; bases outside gene matches: 6. Germline values: CDR1 SNHLY, CDR2 FYNNEI. This CDR3 is 12 amino acids long. The CDR3 nucleotides are TGTGCCATCGGACAGGGAAAGGAAAAACTGTTTTTT. Translating it yields CAIGQGKEKLFF.

The chain combines TRBV9 with TRBJ2-5; 9 nucleotides align to TRBD2. CDR1 and CDR2 from the germline V gene are SGDLS and YYNGEE. V shed 5 bases and J 3 bases; nucleotides not matched to a gene: 2. The CDR3 is 13 amino acids. The chain's CDR3 is CASRASGEETQYF. DNA of the CDR3: TGTGCCAGCAGGGCTAGCGGGGAAGAGACCCAGTACTTC.

V usage is TRBV11-2 and J usage is TRBJ1-2, with a possible D match to TRBD1 (5 bases). Per the germline V gene, CDR1 is SGHAT and CDR2 is FQNNGV. The CDR3 has 14 amino acids. Trimming cost V 6 bases and J 4 bases, with 15 bases left between them. The CDR3 region has the DNA TGTGCCAGCAGGCATCCCGGGGCTTTCTATGGCTACACCTTC. The encoded protein is CASRHPGAFYGYTF. The full variable domain, rest sourced from reference TRBV11-2 and TRBJ1-2, is EAGVAQSPRYKIIEKRQSVAFWCNPISGHATLYWYQQILGQGPKLLIQFQNNGVVDDSQLPKDRFSAERLKGVDSTLKIQPAKLEDSAVYLCASRHPGAFYGYTFGSGTRLTVV.

J is TRBJ2-2 and V is TRBV7-2; TRBD2 matches at 12 bases. This CDR3 spans 18 amino acids. The germline CDR1 and CDR2 sequences are SGHTA and FQGNSA. J lost 6 bases, V lost 2 bases, and 10 bases had no gene match. The CDR3 DNA reads as TGTGCCAGCAGCTTAAGGGCAACTAGCGGGAGGTCCCCCGGGGAGCTGTTTTTT. It codes for CASSLRATSGRSPGELFF.

The rearrangement uses TRBV15 and TRBJ2-7; perhaps TRBD2 as D (6 bases). The CDR3 is made up of 16 amino acids. Germline V gives CDR1 LNHNV, CDR2 YYDKDF (reference sequence). The V and J ends lost 5 bases and 3 bases respectively, with 20 bases between them. The DNA of the CDR3 is TGTGCCACCAGCGGACTACAGAACACGCAAATCTACGAGCAGTACTTC. This gives the protein CATSGLQNTQIYEQYF.

To note about this clone: Other DNA variants within this sample encode the same CDR3. This rearrangement joins TRBV7-6 to TRBJ2-1; D is unresolved. The CDR3 loop spans 13 amino acids. The ends were cut back, 5 bases at V and 5 bases at J, with 10 bases in the middle. In germline, CDR1 is SGHVS, CDR2 FNYEAQ. The CDR3 DNA sequence: TGTGCCAGCAGCCGTTCTTCCAACAATGAGCAGTTCTTC. It is translated as CASSRSSNNEQFF.

As for this clone: Additional DNA sequences in this sample encode the identical CDR3. This chain connects TRBV7-2 to TRBJ1-3, with no clear D. CDR1 SGHTA and CDR2 FQGNSA come from the germline V gene. The CDR3 is 14 amino acids. The germline V and J ends were trimmed by 1 base and 7 bases, with 11 bases remaining between them. The CDR3 DNA reads as TGTGCCAGCAGCTTAGGACAAACGGGGAACACCATATATTTT. Its translation is CASSLGQTGNTIYF.

This clone was detected a few times. The J gene is TRBJ1-4, the V gene TRBV6-6, with a tentative D call TRBD1 (5 bases). Germline V gene data show CDR1 as MNHNY and CDR2 as SVGAGI (reference sequence). The V gene lost 6 bases and the J gene lost 12 bases, with 17 bases spanning the gap. This CDR3 is built from 13 residues. CDR3 sequence: CASSPLIGTELFF. CDR3 coding DNA: TGTGCCAGCAGCCCCTTGATAGGGACGGAACTGTTTTTT.

The chain combines TRBV29-1 with TRBJ2-7; weak D call: TRBD1 (6 bases). The CDR3 runs to 12 residues. V lost 0 bases and J 9 bases, leaving 12 bases between the germline ends. The germline V gene has CDR1 SQVTM and CDR2 ANQGSEA. The CDR3 protein is CSVEETTGRQYF. The CDR3 DNA sequence: TGCAGCGTTGAAGAGACGACAGGTCGGCAGTACTTC.

The chain links TRBV2 to TRBJ2-7; TRBD2 agrees at 7 bases. CDR1 and CDR2 (germline): SNHLY, FYNNEI. V trimming: 6 bases; J trimming: 4 bases; junction bases outside the gene matches: 12. The CDR3 consists of 15 residues. The CDR3 here is CASRSLAGERYEQYF. As DNA, the CDR3 is TGTGCCAGCAGGTCGCTGGCGGGAGAGCGGTACGAGCAGTACTTC.

The CDR3 is CASSLMAGQETQYF. CDR3 DNA: TGTGCCAGCAGTTTAATGGCGGGCCAAGAGACCCAGTACTTC. V and J are TRBV28 and TRBJ2-5, with a weak D call TRBD2 (5 bases). Germline loops: CDR1 MDHEN, CDR2 SYDVKM. V was trimmed by 2 bases and J by 1 base, leaving 8 bases between them. This CDR3 comprises 14 residues. Supplemented by reference TRBV28 and TRBJ2-5, the full variable domain reads DVKVTQSSRYLVKRTGEKVFLECVQDMDHENMFWYRQDPGLGLRLIYFSYDVKMKEKGDIPEGYSVSREKKERFSLILESASTNQTSMYLCASSLMAGQETQYFGPGTRLLVL.

The J gene is TRBJ2-2, the V gene TRBV7-2; D possibly corresponds to TRBD1 (5 bases). The CDR3 runs to 15 residues. Germline V gene data show CDR1 as SGHTA and CDR2 as FQGNSA. The V end was cut by 6 bases, the J end by 0 bases, with 11 bases between. CDR3 sequence reads: CASRAGLSNTGELFF. The CDR3 region has the DNA TGTGCCAGCAGAGCAGGGTTATCGAACACCGGGGAGCTGTTTTTT.